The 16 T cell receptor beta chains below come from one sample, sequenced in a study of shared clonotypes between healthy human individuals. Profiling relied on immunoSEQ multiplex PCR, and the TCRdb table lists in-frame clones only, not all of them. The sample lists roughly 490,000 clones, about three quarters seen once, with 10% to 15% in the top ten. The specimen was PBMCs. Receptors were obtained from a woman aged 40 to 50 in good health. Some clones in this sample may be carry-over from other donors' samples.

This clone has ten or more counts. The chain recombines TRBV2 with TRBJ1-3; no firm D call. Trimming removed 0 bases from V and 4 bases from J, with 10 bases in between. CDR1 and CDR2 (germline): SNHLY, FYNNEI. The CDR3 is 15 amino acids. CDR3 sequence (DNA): TGTGCCAGCAGTGAAGCCCCCAGGTTCGGAAACACCATATATTTT. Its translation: CASSEAPRFGNTIYF.

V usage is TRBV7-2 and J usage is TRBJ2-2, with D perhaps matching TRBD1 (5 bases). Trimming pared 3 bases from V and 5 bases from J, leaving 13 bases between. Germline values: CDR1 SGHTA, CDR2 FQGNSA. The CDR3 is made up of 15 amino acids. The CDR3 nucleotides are TGTGCCAGCAGCTTGTACAGGCTAGGGACCGGGGAGCTGTTTTTT. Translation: CASSLYRLGTGELFF.

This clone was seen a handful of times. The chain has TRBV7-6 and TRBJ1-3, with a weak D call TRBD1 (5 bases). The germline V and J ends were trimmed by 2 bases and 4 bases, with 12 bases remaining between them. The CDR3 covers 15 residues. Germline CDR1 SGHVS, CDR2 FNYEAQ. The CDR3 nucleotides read TGTGCCAGCAGCTTAAGGCGGGGGTCAGGAAACACCATATATTTT. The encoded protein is CASSLRRGSGNTIYF.

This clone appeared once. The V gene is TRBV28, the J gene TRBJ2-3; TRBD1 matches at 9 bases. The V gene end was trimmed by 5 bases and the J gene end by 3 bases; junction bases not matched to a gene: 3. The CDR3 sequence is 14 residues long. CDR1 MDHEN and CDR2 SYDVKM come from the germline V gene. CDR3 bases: TGTGCCAGCAGTCCCGGGACAGGGACAGATACGCAGTATTTT. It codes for CASSPGTGTDTQYF.

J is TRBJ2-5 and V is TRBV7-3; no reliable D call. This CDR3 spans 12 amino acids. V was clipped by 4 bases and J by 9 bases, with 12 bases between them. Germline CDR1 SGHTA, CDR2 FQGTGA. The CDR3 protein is CASSSLTWAQYF. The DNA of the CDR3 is TGTGCCAGCAGCTCTCTGACCTGGGCCCAGTACTTC.

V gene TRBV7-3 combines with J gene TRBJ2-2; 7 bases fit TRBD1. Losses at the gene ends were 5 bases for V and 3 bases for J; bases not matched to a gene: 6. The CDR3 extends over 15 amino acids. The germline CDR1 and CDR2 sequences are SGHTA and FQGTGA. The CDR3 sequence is CASSPYGTDTGELFF. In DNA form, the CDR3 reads TGTGCCAGCAGCCCATACGGGACAGACACCGGGGAGCTGTTTTTT.

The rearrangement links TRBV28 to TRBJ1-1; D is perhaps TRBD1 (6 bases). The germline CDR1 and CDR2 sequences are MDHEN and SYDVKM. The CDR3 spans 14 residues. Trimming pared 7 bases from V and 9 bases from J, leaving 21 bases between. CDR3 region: CASTLRGAEPQAFF. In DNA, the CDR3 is TGTGCCAGCACCTTAAGGGGGGCTGAGCCCCAAGCTTTCTTT.

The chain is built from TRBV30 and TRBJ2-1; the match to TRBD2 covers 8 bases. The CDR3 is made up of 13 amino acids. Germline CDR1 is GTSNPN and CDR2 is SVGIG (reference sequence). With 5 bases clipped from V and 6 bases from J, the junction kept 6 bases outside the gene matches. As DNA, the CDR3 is TGTGCCTGGGGACTAGCAGCCATCAATGAGCAGTTCTTC. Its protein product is CAWGLAAINEQFF. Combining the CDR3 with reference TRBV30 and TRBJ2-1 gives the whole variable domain SQTIHQWPATLVQPVGSPLSLECTVEGTSNPNLYWYRQAAGRGLQLLFYSVGIGQISSEVPQNLSASRPQDRQFILSSKKLLLSDSGFYLCAWGLAAINEQFFGPGTRLTVL.

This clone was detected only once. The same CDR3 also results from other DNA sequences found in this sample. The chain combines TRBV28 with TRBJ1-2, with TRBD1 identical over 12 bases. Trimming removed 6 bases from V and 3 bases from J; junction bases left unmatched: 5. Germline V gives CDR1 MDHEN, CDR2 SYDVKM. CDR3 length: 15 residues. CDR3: CASSLGQGAYYGYTF. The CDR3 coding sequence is TGTGCCAGCAGCCTGGGACAGGGGGCGTACTATGGCTACACCTTC.

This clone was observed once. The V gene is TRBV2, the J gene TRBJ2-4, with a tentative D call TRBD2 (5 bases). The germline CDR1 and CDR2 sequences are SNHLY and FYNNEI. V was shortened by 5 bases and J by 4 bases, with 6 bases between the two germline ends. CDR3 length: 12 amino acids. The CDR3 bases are TGTGCCAGCAGTCCGGGAAAAAACATTCAGTACTTC. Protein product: CASSPGKNIQYF.

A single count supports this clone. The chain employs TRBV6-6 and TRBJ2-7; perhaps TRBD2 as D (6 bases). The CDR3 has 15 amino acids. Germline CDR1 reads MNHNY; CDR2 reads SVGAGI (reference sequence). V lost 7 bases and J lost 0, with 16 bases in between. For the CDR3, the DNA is TGTGCCAGCATTCCAGGGACTGTTAGCTCCTACGAGCAGTACTTC. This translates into CASIPGTVSSYEQYF.

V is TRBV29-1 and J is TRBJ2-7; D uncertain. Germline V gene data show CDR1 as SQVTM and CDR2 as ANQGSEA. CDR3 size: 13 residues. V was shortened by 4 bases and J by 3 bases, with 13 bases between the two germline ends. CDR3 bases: TGCAGCGTTGGGGGAAGGACCCTCTACGAGCAGTACTTC. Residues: CSVGGRTLYEQYF.

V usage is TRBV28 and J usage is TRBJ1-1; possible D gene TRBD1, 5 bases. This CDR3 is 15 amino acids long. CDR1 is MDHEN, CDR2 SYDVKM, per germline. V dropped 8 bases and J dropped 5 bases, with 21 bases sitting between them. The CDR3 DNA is TGTGCCAGCGGCAGAGAGACGGGGCGCGGTACTGAAGCTTTCTTT. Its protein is CASGRETGRGTEAFF.

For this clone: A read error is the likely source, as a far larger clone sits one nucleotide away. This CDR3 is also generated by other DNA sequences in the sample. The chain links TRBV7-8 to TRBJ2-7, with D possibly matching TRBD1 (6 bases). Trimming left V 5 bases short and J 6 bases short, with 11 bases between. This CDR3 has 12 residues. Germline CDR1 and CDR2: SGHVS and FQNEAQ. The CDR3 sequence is CASSHGGGEQYF. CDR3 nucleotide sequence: TGTGCCAGCAGCCATGGGGGCGGCGAGCAGTACTTC. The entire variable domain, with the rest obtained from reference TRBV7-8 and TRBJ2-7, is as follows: GAGVSQSPRYKVAKRGQDVALRCDPISGHVSLFWYQQALGQGPEFLTYFQNEAQLDKSGLPSDRFFAERPEGSVSTLKIQRTQQEDSAVYLCASSHGGGEQYFGPGTRLTVT.

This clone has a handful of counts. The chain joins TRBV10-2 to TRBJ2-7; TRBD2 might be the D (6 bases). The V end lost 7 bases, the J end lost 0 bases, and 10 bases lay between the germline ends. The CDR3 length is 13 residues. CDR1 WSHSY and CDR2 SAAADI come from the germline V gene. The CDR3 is CASISGGSYEQYF. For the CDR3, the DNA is TGCGCCAGCATTTCCGGGGGCTCCTACGAGCAGTACTTC.

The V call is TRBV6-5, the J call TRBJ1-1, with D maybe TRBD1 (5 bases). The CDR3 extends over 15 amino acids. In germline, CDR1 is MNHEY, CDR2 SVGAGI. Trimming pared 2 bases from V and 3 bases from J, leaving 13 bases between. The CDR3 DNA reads TGTGCCAGCAGTTACCATAGGGGCTACGACACTGAAGCTTTCTTT. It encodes CASSYHRGYDTEAFF.